Here is one T cell receptor (beta chain) with its context. What it binds is unknown. This record comes from a study of OX40 agonist ivuxolimab in advanced cancers. Study at large: Participants could have had prior anti-PD-1, anti-PD-L1 or anti-CTLA-4 therapy, and approximately 40% had some. Study-wide findings and caveats: Researchers report that CD8+ T cells had, on average, more expanded clones than CD4+.

Profiling relied on immunoSEQ multiplex PCR, and the TCRdb table lists in-frame clones only, not all of them. The sample includes 70,000 to 100,000 clones, around 90% of them seen just once. Germline V gene data show CDR1 as MNHNS and CDR2 as SASEGT. The CDR3 contains 11 residues. Trimming left V 2 bases short and J 4 bases short, with 3 bases between. The TCR comes from an adult with an advanced solid tumor such as melanoma, head and neck, liver or kidney cancer. The J gene is TRBJ2-7, the V gene TRBV6-1; D is unclear. The sequencing here drew on CD4+ or CD8+ T cells sorted from blood, taken in a trial of the OX40 agonist ivuxolimab. The CDR3 coding sequence is TGTGCCAGCAGTGAACTGTACGAGCAGTACTTC. This translates into CASSELYEQYF.